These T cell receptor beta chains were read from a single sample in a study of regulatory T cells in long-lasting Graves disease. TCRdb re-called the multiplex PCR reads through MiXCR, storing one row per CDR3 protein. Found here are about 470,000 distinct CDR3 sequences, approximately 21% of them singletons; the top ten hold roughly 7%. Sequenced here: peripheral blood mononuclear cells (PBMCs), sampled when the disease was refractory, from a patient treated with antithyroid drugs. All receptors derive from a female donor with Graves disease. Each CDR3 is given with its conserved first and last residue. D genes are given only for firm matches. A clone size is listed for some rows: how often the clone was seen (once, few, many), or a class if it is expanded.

cdr3_nt: TGTGCCAGTAATTTTGCAGGGGGGTTCCAAGAGACCCAGTACTTC
cdr3_aa: CASNFAGGFQETQYF
v_call: TRBV19
d_call: -
clone_size: few
j_call: TRBJ2-5

cdr3_nt: TGTGCCAGCAGTGAATTGGCCCACTCTGGAAACACCATATATTTT
cdr3_aa: CASSELAHSGNTIYF
v_call: TRBV2
d_call: -
clone_size: few
j_call: TRBJ1-3

cdr3_nt: TGTGCCAGCAGTGAAGGGGGTTTTAATGAAAAACTGTTTTTT
cdr3_aa: CASSEGGFNEKLFF
v_call: TRBV2
d_call: -
clone_size: many
j_call: TRBJ1-4

cdr3_nt: TGTGCCAGCAGAGGATTAGGGGCTGCTCAGCCCCAGCATTTT
cdr3_aa: CASRGLGAAQPQHF
v_call: TRBV6-1
d_call: -
clone_size: many
j_call: TRBJ1-5

cdr3_nt: TGTGCCAGCAGCTTAGGACAGGGTCGAGAGCAGTACTTC
cdr3_aa: CASSLGQGREQYF
v_call: TRBV11-2
d_call: TRBD1
clone_size: many
j_call: TRBJ2-7

cdr3_nt: TGTGCCAGCAGCCAAGCCTTCTCCAGTCAAGAGACCCAGTACTTC
cdr3_aa: CASSQAFSSQETQYF
v_call: TRBV3-1
d_call: -
clone_size: few
j_call: TRBJ2-5

cdr3_nt: TGTGCCAGCAGCCCCAACCGGGTCCACACTGAAGCTTTCTTT
cdr3_aa: CASSPNRVHTEAFF
v_call: TRBV7-2
d_call: -
clone_size: many
j_call: TRBJ1-1

cdr3_nt: TGTGCCAGCAGTCCCGAGGGACAGCAAAATTCACCCCTCCACTTT
cdr3_aa: CASSPEGQQNSPLHF
v_call: TRBV12-3/TRBV12-4
d_call: TRBD1
clone_size: -
j_call: TRBJ1-6

cdr3_nt: TGCAGTGCTAGAGATTGGGGCGAGCACCGGGCTTTCTTT
cdr3_aa: CSARDWGEHRAFF
v_call: TRBV20-1
d_call: -
clone_size: -
j_call: TRBJ1-1

cdr3_nt: TGTGCCAGCAGCATGTCAGGGCTAGACTATGGCTACACCTTC
cdr3_aa: CASSMSGLDYGYTF
v_call: TRBV6-1
d_call: -
clone_size: -
j_call: TRBJ1-2

cdr3_nt: TGTGCCAGCAAACCGGGACTAGCGGGGTACGAGCAGTACTTC
cdr3_aa: CASKPGLAGYEQYF
v_call: TRBV6-1
d_call: TRBD2
clone_size: many
j_call: TRBJ2-7

cdr3_nt: TGCAGTGCCCAAGCCTCCTTGGGACTAGCCATGGAGACCCAGTACTTC
cdr3_aa: CSAQASLGLAMETQYF
v_call: TRBV20-1
d_call: TRBD2
clone_size: -
j_call: TRBJ2-5

cdr3_nt: TGTGCCAGCAGCGAGCCACCGACAGGGCAAAGAGCAGCTTTCTTT
cdr3_aa: CASSEPPTGQRAAFF
v_call: TRBV11-2
d_call: TRBD1
clone_size: many
j_call: TRBJ1-1

cdr3_nt: TGTGCCAGTCAGACGGGTTGGGGGTATAGCAATCAGCCCCAGCATTTT
cdr3_aa: CASQTGWGYSNQPQHF
v_call: TRBV19
d_call: -
clone_size: many
j_call: TRBJ1-5

cdr3_nt: TGCGCCAGCAGACCCGGGACGGACCTCAGGCAGCCCCAGCATTTT
cdr3_aa: CASRPGTDLRQPQHF
v_call: TRBV5-1
d_call: -
clone_size: few
j_call: TRBJ1-5

cdr3_nt: TGTGCCAGCAGGTCGGGACAGGGGTCCTACGAGCAGTACTTC
cdr3_aa: CASRSGQGSYEQYF
v_call: TRBV6-1
d_call: TRBD1
clone_size: few
j_call: TRBJ2-7

cdr3_nt: TGTGCCAGCAGTTCGACACCTTACACTGAAGCTTTCTTT
cdr3_aa: CASSSTPYTEAFF
v_call: TRBV6-5
d_call: -
clone_size: -
j_call: TRBJ1-1

cdr3_nt: TGTGCCAGCAAGCTACCGGGGGTGGACGAGCAGTACTTC
cdr3_aa: CASKLPGVDEQYF
v_call: TRBV28
d_call: -
clone_size: many
j_call: TRBJ2-7

cdr3_nt: TGTGCCAGCAGACAAGGACGGTCACCTGGCGACACTGAAGCTTTCTTT
cdr3_aa: CASRQGRSPGDTEAFF
v_call: TRBV7-9
d_call: -
clone_size: once
j_call: TRBJ1-1

cdr3_nt: TGCAGTGCCATAGCGGGAGGCACCAGCACAGATACGCAGTATTTT
cdr3_aa: CSAIAGGTSTDTQYF
v_call: TRBV20-1
d_call: TRBD2
clone_size: -
j_call: TRBJ2-3

cdr3_nt: TGTGCCAGCAGCATGGCGGCTGAAGCTTTCTTT
cdr3_aa: CASSMAAEAFF
v_call: TRBV7-3
d_call: -
clone_size: once
j_call: TRBJ1-1

cdr3_nt: TGTGCCAGCAGTGCACAAGGGAGCGGTACTATGAACACTGAAGCTTTCTTT
cdr3_aa: CASSAQGSGTMNTEAFF
v_call: TRBV6-1
d_call: -
clone_size: many
j_call: TRBJ1-1

cdr3_nt: TGTGCCAGCAGCTTAGTTTGGGACAGGTCAGACTACGAGCAGTACTTC
cdr3_aa: CASSLVWDRSDYEQYF
v_call: TRBV7-9
d_call: TRBD1
clone_size: -
j_call: TRBJ2-7

cdr3_nt: TGTGCCAGCAGTCCCGACAGGGGGCTTGTAAGAACCGGGGAGCTGTTTTTT
cdr3_aa: CASSPDRGLVRTGELFF
v_call: TRBV28
d_call: TRBD1
clone_size: -
j_call: TRBJ2-2

cdr3_nt: TGTGCCAGCAGCCGCACGGAGACCCAGTACTTC
cdr3_aa: CASSRTETQYF
v_call: TRBV12-3/TRBV12-4
d_call: -
clone_size: many
j_call: TRBJ2-5

cdr3_nt: TGTGCCGGCAGTCTCAAAGGACAGGTTTTACCGAGAGACTACACCTTC
cdr3_aa: CAGSLKGQVLPRDYTF
v_call: TRBV2
d_call: TRBD1
clone_size: -
j_call: TRBJ1-2

cdr3_nt: TGTGCCAGCAGTTTATTTCCTAGCGGGTTACGACGAGAGACCCAGTACTTC
cdr3_aa: CASSLFPSGLRRETQYF
v_call: TRBV28
d_call: TRBD2
clone_size: few
j_call: TRBJ2-5

cdr3_nt: TGTGCCAGCAGTGGCTGGGATGGGGCCAACGTCCTGACTTTC
cdr3_aa: CASSGWDGANVLTF
v_call: TRBV6-1
d_call: -
clone_size: few
j_call: TRBJ2-6

cdr3_nt: TGTGCCAGCAGCTTGCACGGAAGCAACTATGGCTACACCTTC
cdr3_aa: CASSLHGSNYGYTF
v_call: TRBV7-2
d_call: -
clone_size: many
j_call: TRBJ1-2

cdr3_nt: TGTGCCAGCAGTCAACTCAGGACGGCCGGGATGAACACTGAAGCTTTCTTT
cdr3_aa: CASSQLRTAGMNTEAFF
v_call: TRBV28
d_call: -
clone_size: -
j_call: TRBJ1-1

cdr3_nt: TGTGCCAGTAGTATGAGGGGGGCGGGGGAGACCCAGTACTTC
cdr3_aa: CASSMRGAGETQYF
v_call: TRBV19
d_call: -
clone_size: -
j_call: TRBJ2-5

cdr3_nt: TGTGCCAGCCAGACAGCGAAATACGAGACCCAGTACTTC
cdr3_aa: CASQTAKYETQYF
v_call: TRBV12-3/TRBV12-4
d_call: -
clone_size: many
j_call: TRBJ2-5

cdr3_nt: TGCAGTGCTAGAGATCTGGCGCCTAAAAGCTCCTACGAGCAGTACTTC
cdr3_aa: CSARDLAPKSSYEQYF
v_call: TRBV20-1
d_call: -
clone_size: -
j_call: TRBJ2-7

cdr3_nt: TGTGCCAGCAGCCCACAGGGGTTGTCTTCCTACGAGCAGTACTTC
cdr3_aa: CASSPQGLSSYEQYF
v_call: TRBV28
d_call: TRBD1
clone_size: many
j_call: TRBJ2-7

cdr3_nt: TGTGCCAGCAGCTTAAGTGCCAGGGCTGATAATCGGGAAAAACTGTTTTTT
cdr3_aa: CASSLSARADNREKLFF
v_call: TRBV7-2
d_call: -
clone_size: many
j_call: TRBJ1-4

cdr3_nt: TGTGCCAGCAGTTACTCGAAGGGAAACGAGCAGTACTTC
cdr3_aa: CASSYSKGNEQYF
v_call: TRBV6-2/TRBV6-3
d_call: -
clone_size: many
j_call: TRBJ2-7

cdr3_nt: TGTGCCAGCAGCTCAGAGACCTCCGAGACCCAGTACTTC
cdr3_aa: CASSSETSETQYF
v_call: TRBV7-9
d_call: -
clone_size: many
j_call: TRBJ2-5

cdr3_nt: TGTGCCAGCAGTGTATCGGACGAGCAGTACTTC
cdr3_aa: CASSVSDEQYF
v_call: TRBV2
d_call: -
clone_size: many
j_call: TRBJ2-7

cdr3_nt: TGTGCCAGCAGCTTCTACCTAGCGGGAGGGCCCCACGAGCAGTACTTC
cdr3_aa: CASSFYLAGGPHEQYF
v_call: TRBV6-1
d_call: TRBD2
clone_size: few
j_call: TRBJ2-7

cdr3_nt: TGTGCCAGCAGTCCCGACTTCACGACCTACAATGAGCAGTTCTTC
cdr3_aa: CASSPDFTTYNEQFF
v_call: TRBV12-3/TRBV12-4
d_call: -
clone_size: -
j_call: TRBJ2-1

cdr3_nt: TGTGCCAGCAGCGTAGGTCCGGGACCCACCTACGAGCAGTACTTC
cdr3_aa: CASSVGPGPTYEQYF
v_call: TRBV9
d_call: -
clone_size: few
j_call: TRBJ2-7

cdr3_nt: TGTGCCAGTTCTTCCCGGGGAGGAGGCAATCAGCCCCAGCATTTT
cdr3_aa: CASSSRGGGNQPQHF
v_call: TRBV12-3/TRBV12-4
d_call: -
clone_size: -
j_call: TRBJ1-5

cdr3_nt: TGTGCCAGCAGCGATACAGGGTACGCTGAAGCTTTCTTT
cdr3_aa: CASSDTGYAEAFF
v_call: TRBV3-1
d_call: -
clone_size: many
j_call: TRBJ1-1

cdr3_nt: TGTGCCAGCAATAGCCTGGGCACCAGAACAAATGAAGCTTTCTTT
cdr3_aa: CASNSLGTRTNEAFF
v_call: TRBV27
d_call: -
clone_size: many
j_call: TRBJ1-1

cdr3_nt: TGTGCCATCAGTGAGTCCCATGGGGCAGGGCCCTCCTACGAGCAGTACTTC
cdr3_aa: CAISESHGAGPSYEQYF
v_call: TRBV10-3
d_call: -
clone_size: many
j_call: TRBJ2-7

cdr3_nt: TGTGCCAGCAGTTTCATCGGCGGGGTCAACGAGCAGTACTTC
cdr3_aa: CASSFIGGVNEQYF
v_call: TRBV28
d_call: -
clone_size: many
j_call: TRBJ2-7

cdr3_nt: TGCAGTGCTCTCCCTCTTATGGGGTACCAAGAGACCCAGTACTTC
cdr3_aa: CSALPLMGYQETQYF
v_call: TRBV20-1
d_call: -
clone_size: few
j_call: TRBJ2-5

cdr3_nt: TGTGCCAGCAGCCCCCGGACAGTTCCGCCTAACTATGGCTACACCTTC
cdr3_aa: CASSPRTVPPNYGYTF
v_call: TRBV7-8
d_call: -
clone_size: -
j_call: TRBJ1-2

cdr3_nt: TGTGCCAGCAGTCTAGCGGGAGAATCCGGGGAGCTGTTTTTT
cdr3_aa: CASSLAGESGELFF
v_call: TRBV6-1
d_call: TRBD2
clone_size: -
j_call: TRBJ2-2

cdr3_nt: TGTGCCAGCGCTGTCCCCGGTTGGGGGACAACTAATGAAAAACTGTTTTTT
cdr3_aa: CASAVPGWGTTNEKLFF
v_call: TRBV7-9
d_call: -
clone_size: -
j_call: TRBJ1-4

cdr3_nt: TGTGCCAGCACTCAGTCGGTCGGGGGGGACTCCTACAATGAGCAGTTCTTC
cdr3_aa: CASTQSVGGDSYNEQFF
v_call: TRBV7-2
d_call: TRBD2
clone_size: -
j_call: TRBJ2-1

cdr3_nt: TGTGCCATCAGTGGGCGGGACGGTTCCTACGAGCAGTACTTC
cdr3_aa: CAISGRDGSYEQYF
v_call: TRBV10-3
d_call: -
clone_size: few
j_call: TRBJ2-7

cdr3_nt: TGTGCCAGTAGTATGTGGACAGGGGACACTGAAGCTTTCTTT
cdr3_aa: CASSMWTGDTEAFF
v_call: TRBV19
d_call: TRBD1
clone_size: few
j_call: TRBJ1-1